This T cell receptor beta chain derives from a study of T cell responses to AZD1222 COVID-19 vaccine. Across the study: Second doses that came at about 4 or about 12 weeks were put together. Findings of the study overall: Regions left unmutated in variants are reportedly the target of nearly half of spike-specific TCRs. Spike-specific TCR breadth and depth grew following two AZD1222 doses.

Method: immunoSEQ multiplex PCR; TCRdb's copy keeps in-frame clones and lacks some. Among just under 55,000 clones listed, approximately 88% were seen once. Germline V gene data show CDR1 as SGHAT and CDR2 as FQNNGV. The CDR3 is 14 amino acids. Trimming left V 1 base short and J 2 bases short, with 9 bases between. About this clone itself: What it recognizes is unknown.

The chain combines TRBV11-2 with TRBJ2-7; D might be TRBD2 (6 bases). This clonotype originated in an adult in good health. Sequenced material: peripheral blood, taken on day 0 of AZD1222 vaccination. The CDR3 is CASSLGERAYEQYF. The CDR3 DNA follows: TGTGCCAGCAGCTTAGGGGAGCGGGCCTACGAGCAGTACTTC.